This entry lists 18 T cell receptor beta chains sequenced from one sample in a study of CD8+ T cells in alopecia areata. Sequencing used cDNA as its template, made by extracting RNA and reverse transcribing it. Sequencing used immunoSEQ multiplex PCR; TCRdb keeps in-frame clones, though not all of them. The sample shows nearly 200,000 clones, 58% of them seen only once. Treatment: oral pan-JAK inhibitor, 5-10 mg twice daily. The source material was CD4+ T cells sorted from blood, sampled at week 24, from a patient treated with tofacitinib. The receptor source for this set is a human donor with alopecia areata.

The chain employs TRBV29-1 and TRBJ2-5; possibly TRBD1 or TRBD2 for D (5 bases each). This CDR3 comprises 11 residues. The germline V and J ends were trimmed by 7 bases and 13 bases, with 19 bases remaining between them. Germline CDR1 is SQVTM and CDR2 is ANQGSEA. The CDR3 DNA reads TGCAGCGCCAACCTCGGGCTCGGGGCGTACTTC. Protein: CSANLGLGAYF.

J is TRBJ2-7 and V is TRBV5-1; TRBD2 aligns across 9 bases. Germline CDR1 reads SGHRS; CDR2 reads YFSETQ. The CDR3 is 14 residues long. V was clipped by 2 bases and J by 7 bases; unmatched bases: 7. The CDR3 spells CASSLGASGDEQYF. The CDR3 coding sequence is TGCGCCAGCAGCTTAGGGGCTAGCGGGGATGAGCAGTACTTC.

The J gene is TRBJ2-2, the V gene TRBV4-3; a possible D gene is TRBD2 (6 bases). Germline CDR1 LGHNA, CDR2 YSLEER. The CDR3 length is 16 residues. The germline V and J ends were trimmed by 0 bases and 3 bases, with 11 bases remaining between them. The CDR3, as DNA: TGCGCCAGCAGCCAAGATGTAGCGGTGTACACCGGGGAGCTGTTTTTT. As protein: CASSQDVAVYTGELFF.

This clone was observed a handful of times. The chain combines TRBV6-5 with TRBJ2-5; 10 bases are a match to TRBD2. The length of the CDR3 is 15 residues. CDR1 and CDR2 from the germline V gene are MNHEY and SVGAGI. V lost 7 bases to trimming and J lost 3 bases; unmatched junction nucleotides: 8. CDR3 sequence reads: CASTLASGGKETQYF. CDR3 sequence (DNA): TGTGCCAGCACTCTCGCTAGCGGGGGAAAAGAGACCCAGTACTTC.

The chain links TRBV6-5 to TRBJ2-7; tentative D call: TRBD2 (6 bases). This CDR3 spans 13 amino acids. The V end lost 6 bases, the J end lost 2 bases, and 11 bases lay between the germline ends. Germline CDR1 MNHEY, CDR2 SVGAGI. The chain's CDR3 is CASRLSGTYEQYF. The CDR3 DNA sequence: TGTGCCAGCAGACTTAGCGGAACCTACGAGCAGTACTTC.

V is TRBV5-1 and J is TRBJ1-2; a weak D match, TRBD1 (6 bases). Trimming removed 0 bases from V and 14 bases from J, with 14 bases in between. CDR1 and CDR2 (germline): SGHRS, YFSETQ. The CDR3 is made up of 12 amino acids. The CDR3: CASSLAGQGITF. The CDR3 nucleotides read TGCGCCAGCAGCTTGGCCGGGCAGGGGATAACCTTC.

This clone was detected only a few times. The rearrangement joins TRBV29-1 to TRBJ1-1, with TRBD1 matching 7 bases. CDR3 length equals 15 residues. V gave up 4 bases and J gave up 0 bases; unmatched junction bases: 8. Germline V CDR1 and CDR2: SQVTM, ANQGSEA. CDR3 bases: TGCAGCGTTGGGGACAGCGATGGGCTGAACACTGAAGCTTTCTTT. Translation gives CSVGDSDGLNTEAFF.

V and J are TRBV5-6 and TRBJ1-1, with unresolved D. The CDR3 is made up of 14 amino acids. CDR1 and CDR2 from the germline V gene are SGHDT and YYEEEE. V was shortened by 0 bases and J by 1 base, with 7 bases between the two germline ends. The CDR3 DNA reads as TGTGCCAGCAGCTTGGGTTTTGCGAACACTGAAGCTTTCTTT. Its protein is CASSLGFANTEAFF.

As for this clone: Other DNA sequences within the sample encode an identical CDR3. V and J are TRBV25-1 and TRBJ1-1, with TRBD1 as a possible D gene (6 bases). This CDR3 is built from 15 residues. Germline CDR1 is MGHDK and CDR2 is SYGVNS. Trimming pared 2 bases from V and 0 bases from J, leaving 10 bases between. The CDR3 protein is CASSENRAMNTEAFF. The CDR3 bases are TGTGCCAGCAGTGAAAACAGGGCGATGAACACTGAAGCTTTCTTT.

CDR3 DNA sequence: TGTGCCAGCAGCTTTCTCTTGGATGCGGGAGGGCCGAGCACAGATACGCAGTATTTT. Translating gives CASSFLLDAGGPSTDTQYF. The chain carries TRBV7-2 and TRBJ2-3, with TRBD2 identical over 9 bases. Germline lookup yields CDR1 SGHTA and CDR2 FQGNSA. This CDR3 spans 19 amino acids. V trimming: 3 bases; J trimming: 0 bases; junction bases outside the gene matches: 13.

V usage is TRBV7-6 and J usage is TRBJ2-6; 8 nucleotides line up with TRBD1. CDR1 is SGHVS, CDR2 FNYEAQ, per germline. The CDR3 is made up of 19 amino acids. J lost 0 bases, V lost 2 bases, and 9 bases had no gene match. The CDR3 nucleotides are TGTGCCAGCAGCTTAACGGTTCCAGGGGGCCTCTCTGGGGCCAACGTCCTGACTTTC. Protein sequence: CASSLTVPGGLSGANVLTF.

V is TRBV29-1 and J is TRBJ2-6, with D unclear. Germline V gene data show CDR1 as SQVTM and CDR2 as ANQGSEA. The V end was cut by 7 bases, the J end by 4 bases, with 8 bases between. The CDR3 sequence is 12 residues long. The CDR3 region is CSAREGANVLTF. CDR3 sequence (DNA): TGCAGCGCCCGTGAGGGGGCCAACGTCCTGACTTTC.

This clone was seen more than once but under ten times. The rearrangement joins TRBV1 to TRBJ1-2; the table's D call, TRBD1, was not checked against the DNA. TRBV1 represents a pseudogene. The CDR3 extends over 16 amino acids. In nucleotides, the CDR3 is TGCACCAGCAGCCTTAACTCCGGGACATCGTGCTATGGCTACACCTTC. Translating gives CTSSLNSGTSCYGYTF.

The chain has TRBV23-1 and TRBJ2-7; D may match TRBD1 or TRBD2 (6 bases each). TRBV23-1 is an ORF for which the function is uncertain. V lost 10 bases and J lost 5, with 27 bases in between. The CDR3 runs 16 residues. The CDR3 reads CANSNSRGAPSDEQYF. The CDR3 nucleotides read TGCGCCAATAGTAATAGTAGGGGGGCGCCAAGCGACGAGCAGTACTTC.

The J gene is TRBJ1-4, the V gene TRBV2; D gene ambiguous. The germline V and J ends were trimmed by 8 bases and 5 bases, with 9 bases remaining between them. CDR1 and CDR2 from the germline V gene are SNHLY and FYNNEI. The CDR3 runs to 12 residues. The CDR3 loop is CASERGNEKLFF. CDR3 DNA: TGTGCCAGCGAACGCGGAAATGAAAAACTGTTTTTT. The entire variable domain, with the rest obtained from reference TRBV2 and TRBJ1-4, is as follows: EPEVTQTPSHQVTQMGQEVILRCVPISNHLYFYWYRQILGQKVEFLVSFYNNEISEKSEIFDDQFSVERPDGSNFTLKIRSTKLEDSAMYFCASERGNEKLFFGSGTQLSVL.

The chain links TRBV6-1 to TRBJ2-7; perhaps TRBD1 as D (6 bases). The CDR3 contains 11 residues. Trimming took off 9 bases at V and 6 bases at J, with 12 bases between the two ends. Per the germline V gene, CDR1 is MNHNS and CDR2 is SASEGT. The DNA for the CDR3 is TGTGCCAGGCCACAGGGAATCGAGCAGTACTTC. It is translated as CARPQGIEQYF.

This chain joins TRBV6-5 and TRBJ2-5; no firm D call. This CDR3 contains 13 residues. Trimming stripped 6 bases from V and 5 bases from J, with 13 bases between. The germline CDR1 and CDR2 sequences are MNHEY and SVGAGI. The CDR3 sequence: CASRSLVGETQYF. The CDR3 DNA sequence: TGTGCCAGCAGGTCATTAGTCGGTGAGACCCAGTACTTC.

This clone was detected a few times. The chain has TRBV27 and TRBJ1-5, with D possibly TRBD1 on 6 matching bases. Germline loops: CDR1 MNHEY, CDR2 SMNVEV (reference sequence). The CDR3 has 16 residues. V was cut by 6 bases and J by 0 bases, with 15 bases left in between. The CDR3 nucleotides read TGTGCCAGCAGAGACAGGAGGGGCTATAGCAATCAGCCCCAGCATTTT. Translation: CASRDRRGYSNQPQHF.